This T cell receptor (beta chain) was sequenced during a study of T cells in Graves' hyperthyroidism and ophthalmopathy. Findings and caveats of the study: Prediction of ophthalmopathy progression came a median 6.5 months pre-onset.

Trimming took off 6 bases at V and 4 bases at J, with 16 bases between the two ends. CDR3 length: 15 amino acids. CDR1 is LNHDA, CDR2 SQIVND, per germline (reference sequence). Authors of the study amplified TCR beta CDR3 regions from RNA transcripts. HTBI primers were used for first-round RT-PCR of the TCR CDR3. MiXCR was run by TCRdb on the multiplex PCR reads, yielding one entry per CDR3 protein. The profile covers 490,000 or so distinct CDR3 sequences, with around a fifth appearing a single time and approximately 49% taken by the ten largest. This clonotype was seen once. No antigen is known for it.

This sequence joins TRBV19 and TRBJ1-5; D is ambiguous. This receptor was identified in a woman in her seventies with Graves' ophthalmopathy. Sequencing was done on a sample of blood. In DNA form, the CDR3 reads TGTGCCAGTAGAAACCTCCTGACGGGGAATCAGCCCCAGCATTTT. As protein: CASRNLLTGNQPQHF.